The text below deals with one T cell receptor (beta chain). Which antigen it targets is not known. No quality values exist for individual bases; no much larger clone is one base distant. CD8 naive samples were obtained by positive selection for CCR7 among CD45RO-negative cells, yielding a CD45RA+CCR7+ population from which TemRA cells were excluded. Healthy HIV-negative adults with no recently reported acute infections or vaccinations were included as donors. Every donor was a Caucasian adult living in Nashville, Tennessee, USA. Blood was collected by leukapheresis, and PBMCs were isolated by Ficoll-Histopaque density gradient centrifugation and then cryopreserved in liquid nitrogen vapor phase. Analytical flow cytometry was used to check the purity and quantity of each magnetically sorted T cell population. Genomic DNA was isolated from each sorted fraction and quantified by UV absorbance on a Nanodrop 2000c.

These data come from a study of shared clonotypes between healthy human individuals (dated by TCRdb to the early 2020s). Background for the entire study: Three men and a couple of women, aged 18 to 49 years, made up the cohort. For each donor, three plates each were used for CD4 naive and CD4 memory, two plates were used for CD8 naive, and one plate was used for CD8 memory. Between about 0.94 and 10 billion PBMCs per donor were obtained by leukapheresis. To increase sequencing depth and limit assay-specific biases, different laboratories used diverse techniques to prepare libraries and sequence TCR repertoires. To estimate repertoire size and how much clonotype sharing occurs between individuals, the study deeply sequenced the blood TCR repertoires of five healthy adults. Summary of the overall study and its limitations: The small number of donors limited the genetic and exposure-history diversity represented. Incomplete sequencing was indicated by rarefaction of sorted-subset datasets, despite the large sequencing depth. Compared with non-shared clonotypes, the clonotypes found in all four sorted-subset donors had higher generation probabilities. Sharing across four donors was observed for approximately 5% of naive CD4, over 3% of naive CD8, about 2.3% of memory CD4, and roughly 0.4% of memory CD8 clonotypes. Only blood was sampled, and tissue TCR repertoires likely differ from those in blood. Based on pairwise subsampling, the degree of clonotype sharing among donors was expected to be affected by sequencing depth. Naive subsets generally had larger estimated clonotype richness than memory subsets.

V is trimmed back by 3 bases and J by 9 bases, and the junction contains 2 bases that no gene match accounts for. CDR1 and CDR2 were assigned from the germline V gene as MDHEN and SYDVKM. Spanning cysteine to phenylalanine, the CDR3 consists of 13 amino acids. This entry keeps only the CDR3 DNA: 39 bases, framed from base 1. TCR CDR3 regions were amplified from genomic DNA by multiplex PCR using the deep immunoSEQ assay. Extracted genomic DNA from each cell subset was distributed evenly across all wells of several immunoSEQ 96-well plates, and each plate was treated as a replicate. Each replicate PCR for sorted subsets received roughly 200 ng genomic DNA, equal to roughly 33,000 T cell genomes. The purified libraries were quantified using a Qubit 3.0 fluorometer, sized with a Bioanalyzer 2100, and then quantified again using the KAPA Library Quantification kit. Each immunoSEQ 96-well plate was sequenced on its own single-read 150-cycle Illumina NextSeq 550 flow cell. The paper's data handling went like this. The immunoSEQ output contained only junctional sequences without quality scores, so filtering could not match that applied to full-length reads. To assign V/J genes and CDR3, sequences were annotated using PyIR, a Python wrapper for IgBLAST v1.9, with IMGT germline references. Reads were filtered out if the reads had weak V/J assignments (E-value above 1e-6), no CDR3, stop codons, out-of-frame junctions, or ambiguous translated residues. A V3J clonotype was defined by an identical inferred V gene, J gene, and CDR3 amino acid sequence. To compute the percentage overlap between repertoires, the number of shared unique clonotypes was divided by the size of the smaller repertoire. RTK rarefaction, the Chao1 estimator, and Recon v2.1 estimates of unobserved clonotypes were used to assess repertoire richness. Generation probabilities for all TCRbeta clonotypes obtained by the gDNA method from a handful of donors were computed using OLGA. What TCRdb holds here is the immuneACCESS table cut down to in-frame rearrangements. Part of the clones is not present; checked against another copy, under half of the missing clones reflect an unresolved V gene, and the others are unexplained. V and J calls and clone size are copied from that table; D and trimming were computed from the DNA. This sample is represented by about 590,000 clones; 95% of them were singletons. 0.11% of the sample belongs to the ten largest clones.

The V and J segments used are TRBV28 and TRBJ2-1; 10 bases in the junction line up with TRBD2. This clonotype originated in a woman in her twenties or thirties in good health. The sequenced material came from naive CD8+ T cells sorted from blood. The cell subset or site tag for this specimen amounts to: CD45RA+CCR7+. The DNA reads TGTGCCAGCAGTTTCCCTAGCGGGAGTGAGCAGTTCTTC. The translation is CASSFPSGSEQFF. Full variable domain (CDR3 extended with the reference TRBV28 and TRBJ2-1 proteins): DVKVTQSSRYLVKRTGEKVFLECVQDMDHENMFWYRQDPGLGLRLIYFSYDVKMKEKGDIPEGYSVSREKKERFSLILESASTNQTSMYLCASSFPSGSEQFFGPGTRLTVL.